This TCR beta chain stems from a study of T cell changes during pregnancy in multiple sclerosis. The CDR3 runs to 18 residues. Germline CDR1 SGHTA, CDR2 FQGNSA. Trimming removed 5 bases from V and 2 bases from J; junction bases left unmatched: 14. TCRdb's copy holds only in-frame clones and misses some; the assay was immunoSEQ multiplex PCR. The data show 60,000 or so clones, with about 90% seen just once and 0.4% to 0.55% held by the top ten. The TCR sequence derives from a female donor in good health, enrolled as a control in a pregnancy study. V gene TRBV7-2 combines with J gene TRBJ2-3, with 9 bases matching TRBD1. Here the sequenced sample was CD4+ T cells from peripheral blood mononuclear cells, taken after pregnancy. The CDR3 nucleotides read TGTGCCAGCAGCCCTCAACCTGGGGGACAGGGAAACACAGATACGCAGTATTTT. It translates to CASSPQPGGQGNTDTQYF.